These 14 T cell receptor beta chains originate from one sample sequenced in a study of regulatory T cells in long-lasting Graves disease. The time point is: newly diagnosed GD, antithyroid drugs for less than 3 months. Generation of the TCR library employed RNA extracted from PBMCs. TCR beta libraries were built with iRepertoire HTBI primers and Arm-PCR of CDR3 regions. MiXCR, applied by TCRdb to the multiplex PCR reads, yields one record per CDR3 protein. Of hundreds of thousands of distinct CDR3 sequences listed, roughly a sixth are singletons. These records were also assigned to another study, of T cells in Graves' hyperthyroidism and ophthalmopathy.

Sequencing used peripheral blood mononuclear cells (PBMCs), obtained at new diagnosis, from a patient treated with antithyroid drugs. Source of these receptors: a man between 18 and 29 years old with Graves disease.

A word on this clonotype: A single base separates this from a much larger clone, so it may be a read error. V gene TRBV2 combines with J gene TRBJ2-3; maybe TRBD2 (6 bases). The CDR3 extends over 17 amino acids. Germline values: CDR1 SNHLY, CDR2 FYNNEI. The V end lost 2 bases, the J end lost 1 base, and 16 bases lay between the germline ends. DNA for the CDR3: TGTGCCAGCAGTGAATTGGGGCGGGAATTGGGCACAGATACGCAGTATTTT. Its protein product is CASSELGRELGTDTQYF.

The CDR3 loop reads CASSGGHGSGETQYF. Here the CDR3 DNA reads TGCGCCAGCAGCGGGGGACATGGTTCGGGAGAGACCCAGTACTTC. This chain joins TRBV5-1 and TRBJ2-5, with D maybe TRBD1 (6 bases). Germline values: CDR1 SGHRS, CDR2 YFSETQ. Trimming stripped 4 bases from V and 4 bases from J, with 17 bases between. There are 15 residues in the CDR3.

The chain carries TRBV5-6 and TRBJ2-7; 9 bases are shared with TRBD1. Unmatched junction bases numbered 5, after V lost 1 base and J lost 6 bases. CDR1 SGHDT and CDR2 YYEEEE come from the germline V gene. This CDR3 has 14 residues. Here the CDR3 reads CASSLPGQGSEQYF. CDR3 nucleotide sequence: TGTGCCAGCAGCTTGCCGGGACAGGGCAGCGAGCAGTACTTC. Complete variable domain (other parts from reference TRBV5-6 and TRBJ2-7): DAGVTQSPTHLIKTRGQQVTLRCSPKSGHDTVSWYQQALGQGPQFIFQYYEEEERQRGNFPDRFSGHQFPNYSSELNVNALLLGDSALYLCASSLPGQGSEQYFGPGTRLTVT.

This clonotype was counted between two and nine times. This CDR3 is CASSRWTGGDYEQYF. In DNA form, the CDR3 reads TGCGCCAGCAGCCGTTGGACAGGGGGCGACTACGAGCAGTACTTC. This chain links TRBV5-1 with TRBJ2-7; 11 nucleotides agree with TRBD1. V was clipped by 4 bases and J by 3 bases; unmatched bases: 6. This CDR3 region has 15 residues. Germline V lookup: CDR1 SGHRS, CDR2 YFSETQ.

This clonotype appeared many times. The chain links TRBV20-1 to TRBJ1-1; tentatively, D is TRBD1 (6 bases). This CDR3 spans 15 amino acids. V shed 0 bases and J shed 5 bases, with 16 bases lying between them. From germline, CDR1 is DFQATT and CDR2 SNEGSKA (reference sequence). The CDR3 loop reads CSARDRWGARTEAFF. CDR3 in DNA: TGCAGTGCTAGAGATCGTTGGGGGGCGCGTACTGAAGCTTTCTTT.

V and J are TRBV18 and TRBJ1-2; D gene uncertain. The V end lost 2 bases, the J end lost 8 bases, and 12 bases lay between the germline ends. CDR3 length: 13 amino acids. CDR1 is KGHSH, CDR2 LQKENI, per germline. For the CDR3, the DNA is TGTGCCAGCTCACCAGAGGAAGGAGAAGGCTACACCTTC. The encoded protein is CASSPEEGEGYTF.

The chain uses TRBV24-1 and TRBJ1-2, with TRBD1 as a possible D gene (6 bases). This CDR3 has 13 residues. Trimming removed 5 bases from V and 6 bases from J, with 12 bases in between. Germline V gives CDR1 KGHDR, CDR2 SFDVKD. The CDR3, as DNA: TGTGCCACCAGTGGAGGGGCAGGGGATGGCTACACCTTC. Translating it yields CATSGGAGDGYTF.

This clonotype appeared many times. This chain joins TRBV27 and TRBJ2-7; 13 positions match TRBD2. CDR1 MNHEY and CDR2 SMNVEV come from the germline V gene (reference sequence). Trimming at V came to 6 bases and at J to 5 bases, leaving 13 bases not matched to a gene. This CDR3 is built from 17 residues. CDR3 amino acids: CASSQGTSGTVGNEQYF. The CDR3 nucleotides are TGTGCCAGCAGCCAAGGGACTAGCGGGACTGTTGGGAACGAGCAGTACTTC.

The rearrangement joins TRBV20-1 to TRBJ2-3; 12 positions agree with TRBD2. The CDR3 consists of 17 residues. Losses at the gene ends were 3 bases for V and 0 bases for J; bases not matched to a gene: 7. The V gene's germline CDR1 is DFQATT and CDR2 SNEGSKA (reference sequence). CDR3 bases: TGCAGTGCTAGTTCGCTAGCGGGAGGGGAGAGCACAGATACGCAGTATTTT. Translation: CSASSLAGGESTDTQYF.

CDR3 coding DNA: TGTGCCATCAGTGATCAGGGAGCAGCGGGGGGCTACACCTTC. Protein product: CAISDQGAAGGYTF. The chain links TRBV10-3 to TRBJ1-2; D perhaps matches TRBD1 (5 bases). The CDR3 length is 14 residues. Germline CDR1 reads ENHRY; CDR2 reads SYGVKD. V lost 3 bases and J 8 bases, leaving 16 bases between the germline ends.

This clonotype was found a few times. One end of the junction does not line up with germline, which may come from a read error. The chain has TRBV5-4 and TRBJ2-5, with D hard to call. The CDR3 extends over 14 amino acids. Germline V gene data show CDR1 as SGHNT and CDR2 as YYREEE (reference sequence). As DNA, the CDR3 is TGTGCCAGCAGCTTGGCGTCTTACCAAGGGACCCAGTACTTC. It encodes CASSLASYQGTQYF.

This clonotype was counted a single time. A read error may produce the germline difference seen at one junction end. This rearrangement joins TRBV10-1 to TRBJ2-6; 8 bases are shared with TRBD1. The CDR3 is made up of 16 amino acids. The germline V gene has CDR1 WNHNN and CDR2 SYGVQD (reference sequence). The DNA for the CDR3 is TGCGCCAGCGCTCTTGGGACAGGCTCTGGGGCCAACGTCCTGGCTTTC. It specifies CASALGTGSGANVLAF.

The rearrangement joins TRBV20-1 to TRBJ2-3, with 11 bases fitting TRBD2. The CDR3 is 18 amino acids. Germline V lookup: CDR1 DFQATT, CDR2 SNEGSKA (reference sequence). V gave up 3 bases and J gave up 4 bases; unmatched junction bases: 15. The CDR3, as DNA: TGCAGTGCTAGCCCTCTAGCGGGAGGACCGGTACTATCAGATACGCAGTATTTT. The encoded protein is CSASPLAGGPVLSDTQYF.

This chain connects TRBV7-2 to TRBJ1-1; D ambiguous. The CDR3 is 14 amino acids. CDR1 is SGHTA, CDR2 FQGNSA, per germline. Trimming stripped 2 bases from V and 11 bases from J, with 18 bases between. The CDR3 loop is CASSLSLGTAEAFF. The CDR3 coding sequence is TGTGCCAGCAGCTTATCCCTTGGCACTGCCGAGGCTTTCTTT.